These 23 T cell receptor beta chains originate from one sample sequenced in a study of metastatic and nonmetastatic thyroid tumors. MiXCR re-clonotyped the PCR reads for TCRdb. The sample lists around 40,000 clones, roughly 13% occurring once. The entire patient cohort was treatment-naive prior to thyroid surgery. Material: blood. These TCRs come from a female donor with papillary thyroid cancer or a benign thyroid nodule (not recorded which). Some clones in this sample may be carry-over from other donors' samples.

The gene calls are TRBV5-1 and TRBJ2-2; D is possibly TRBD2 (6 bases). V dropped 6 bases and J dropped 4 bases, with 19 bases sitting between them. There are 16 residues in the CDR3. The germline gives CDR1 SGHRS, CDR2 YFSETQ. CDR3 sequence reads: CASNYDSGTLTGELFF. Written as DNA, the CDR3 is TGCGCCAGCAACTACGACTCCGGGACTCTCACCGGGGAGCTGTTTTTT.

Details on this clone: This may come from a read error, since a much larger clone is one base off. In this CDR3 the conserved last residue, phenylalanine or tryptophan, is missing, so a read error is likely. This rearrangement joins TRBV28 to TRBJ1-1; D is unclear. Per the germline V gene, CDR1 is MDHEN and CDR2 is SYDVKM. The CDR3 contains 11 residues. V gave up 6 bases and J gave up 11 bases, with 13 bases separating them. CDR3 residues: CASRTARRAFL. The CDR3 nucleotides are TGTGCCAGCAGAACCGCTCGAAGGGCTTTCTTA.

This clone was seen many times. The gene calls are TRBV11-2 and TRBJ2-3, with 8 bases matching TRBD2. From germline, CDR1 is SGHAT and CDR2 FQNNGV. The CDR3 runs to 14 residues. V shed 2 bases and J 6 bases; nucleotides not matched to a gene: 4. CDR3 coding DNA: TGTGCCAGCAGCTTAATCGGGAGGGACGATACGCAGTATTTT. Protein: CASSLIGRDDTQYF.

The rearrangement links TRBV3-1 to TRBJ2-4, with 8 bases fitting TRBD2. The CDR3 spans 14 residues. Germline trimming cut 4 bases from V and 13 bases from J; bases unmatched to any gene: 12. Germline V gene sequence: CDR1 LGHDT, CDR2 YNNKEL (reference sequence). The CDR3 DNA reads TGTGCCAGCAGCCTTTCATGGAGCGGGAGCCGGCAGTACTTC. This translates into CASSLSWSGSRQYF.

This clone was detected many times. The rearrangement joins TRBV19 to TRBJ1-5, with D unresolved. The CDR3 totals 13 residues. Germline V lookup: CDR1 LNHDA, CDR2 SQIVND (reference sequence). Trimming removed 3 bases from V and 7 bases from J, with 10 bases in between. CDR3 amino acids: CASSIERRQPQHF. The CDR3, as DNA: TGTGCCAGTAGTATCGAAAGGCGCCAGCCCCAGCATTTT.

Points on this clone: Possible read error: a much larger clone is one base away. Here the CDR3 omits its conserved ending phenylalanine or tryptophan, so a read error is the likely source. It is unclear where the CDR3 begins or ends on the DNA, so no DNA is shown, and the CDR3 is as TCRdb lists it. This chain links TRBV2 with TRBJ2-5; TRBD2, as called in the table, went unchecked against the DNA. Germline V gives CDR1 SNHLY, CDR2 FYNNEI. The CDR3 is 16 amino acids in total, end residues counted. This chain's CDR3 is CASSWEASANLETQYY.

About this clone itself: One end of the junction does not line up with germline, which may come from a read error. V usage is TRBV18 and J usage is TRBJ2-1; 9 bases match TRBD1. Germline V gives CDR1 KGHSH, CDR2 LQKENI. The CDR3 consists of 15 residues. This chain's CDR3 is CASSPPRQGEDEQLF. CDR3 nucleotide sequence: TGTGCCAGCTCACCACCCAGACAGGGGGAGGATGAGCAGCTCTTC.

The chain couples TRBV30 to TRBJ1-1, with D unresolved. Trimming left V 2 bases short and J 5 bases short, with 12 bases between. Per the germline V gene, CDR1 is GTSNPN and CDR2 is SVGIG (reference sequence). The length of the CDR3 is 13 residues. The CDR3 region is CAWSRVWGTEAFF. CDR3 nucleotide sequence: TGTGCCTGGAGTCGGGTCTGGGGTACTGAAGCTTTCTTT.

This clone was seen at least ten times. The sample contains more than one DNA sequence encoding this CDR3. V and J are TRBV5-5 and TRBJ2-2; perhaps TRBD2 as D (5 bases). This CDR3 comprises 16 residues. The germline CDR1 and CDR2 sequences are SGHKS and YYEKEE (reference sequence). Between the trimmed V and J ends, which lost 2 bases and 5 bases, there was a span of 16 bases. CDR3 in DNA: TGTGCCAGCAGCTTAAGGCGAGGGTCGGAAACCGGGGAGCTGTTTTTT. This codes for CASSLRRGSETGELFF.

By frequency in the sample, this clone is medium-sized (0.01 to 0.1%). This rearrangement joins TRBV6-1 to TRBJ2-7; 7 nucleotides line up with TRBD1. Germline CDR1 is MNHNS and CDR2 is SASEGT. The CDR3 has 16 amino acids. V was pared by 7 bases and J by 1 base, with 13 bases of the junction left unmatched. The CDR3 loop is CASTSSPGGSSYEQYF. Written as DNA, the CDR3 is TGTGCCAGCACCTCATCCCCAGGGGGTAGTTCCTACGAGCAGTACTTC.

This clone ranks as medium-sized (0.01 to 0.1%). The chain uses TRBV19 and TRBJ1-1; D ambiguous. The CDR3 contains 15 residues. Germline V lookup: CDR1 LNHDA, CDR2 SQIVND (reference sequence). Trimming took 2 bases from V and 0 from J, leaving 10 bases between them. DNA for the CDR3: TGTGCCAGTAGTATATGGAGACGGCTGAACACTGAAGCTTTCTTT. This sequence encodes CASSIWRRLNTEAFF.

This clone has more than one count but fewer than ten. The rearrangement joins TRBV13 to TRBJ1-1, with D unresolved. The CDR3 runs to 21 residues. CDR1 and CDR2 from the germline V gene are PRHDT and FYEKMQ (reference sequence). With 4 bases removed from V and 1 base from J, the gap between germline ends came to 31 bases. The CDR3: CASSSLRWGGRKLFPNTEAFF. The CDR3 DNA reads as TGTGCCAGCAGCTCCCTTAGATGGGGAGGGAGGAAGTTGTTTCCGAACACTGAAGCTTTCTTT. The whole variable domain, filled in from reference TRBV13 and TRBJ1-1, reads AAGVIQSPRHLIKEKRETATLKCYPIPRHDTVYWYQQGPGQDPQFLISFYEKMQSDKGSIPDRFSAQQFSDYHSELNMSSLELGDSALYFCASSSLRWGGRKLFPNTEAFFGQGTRLTVV.

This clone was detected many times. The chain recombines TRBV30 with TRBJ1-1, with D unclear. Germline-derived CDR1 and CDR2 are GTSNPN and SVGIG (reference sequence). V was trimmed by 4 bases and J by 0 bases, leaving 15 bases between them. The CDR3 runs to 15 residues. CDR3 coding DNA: TGTGCCTGGAACAAGGGAACTTTTATGAACACTGAAGCTTTCTTT. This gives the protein CAWNKGTFMNTEAFF.

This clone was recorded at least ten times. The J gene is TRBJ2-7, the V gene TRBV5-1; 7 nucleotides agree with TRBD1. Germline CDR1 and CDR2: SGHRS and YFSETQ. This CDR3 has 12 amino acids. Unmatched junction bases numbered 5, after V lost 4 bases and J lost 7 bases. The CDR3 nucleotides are TGCGCCAGCAGCACGGACAGGACAGAGCAGTACTTC. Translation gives CASSTDRTEQYF.

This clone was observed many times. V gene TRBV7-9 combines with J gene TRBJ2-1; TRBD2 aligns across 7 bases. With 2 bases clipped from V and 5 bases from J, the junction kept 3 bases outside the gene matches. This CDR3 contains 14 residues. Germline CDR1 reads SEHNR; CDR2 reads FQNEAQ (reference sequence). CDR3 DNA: TGTGCCAGCAGCTTAAGCGGGATCCACAATGAGCAGTTCTTC. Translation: CASSLSGIHNEQFF.

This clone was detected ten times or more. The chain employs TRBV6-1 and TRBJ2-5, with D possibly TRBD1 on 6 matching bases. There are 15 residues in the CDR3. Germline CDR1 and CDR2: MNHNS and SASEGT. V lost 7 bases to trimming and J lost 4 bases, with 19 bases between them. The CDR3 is CASKRQVESRETQYF. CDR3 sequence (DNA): TGTGCCAGCAAGAGACAGGTAGAGTCGCGAGAGACCCAGTACTTC.

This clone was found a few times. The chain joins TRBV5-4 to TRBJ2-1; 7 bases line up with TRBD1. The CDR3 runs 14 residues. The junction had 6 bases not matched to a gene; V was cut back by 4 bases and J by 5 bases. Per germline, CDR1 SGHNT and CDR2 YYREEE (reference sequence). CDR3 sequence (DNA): TGTGCCAGCAGCAAAACCGACAGGGACAATGAGCAGTTCTTC. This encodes CASSKTDRDNEQFF.

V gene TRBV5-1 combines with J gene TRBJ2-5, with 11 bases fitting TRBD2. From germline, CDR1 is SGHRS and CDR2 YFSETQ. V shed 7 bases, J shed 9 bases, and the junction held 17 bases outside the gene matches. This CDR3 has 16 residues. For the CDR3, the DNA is TGCGCCAGCGTCCTAGCGGGGGGAATCCTCGGGGAGGCCCAGTACTTC. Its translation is CASVLAGGILGEAQYF.

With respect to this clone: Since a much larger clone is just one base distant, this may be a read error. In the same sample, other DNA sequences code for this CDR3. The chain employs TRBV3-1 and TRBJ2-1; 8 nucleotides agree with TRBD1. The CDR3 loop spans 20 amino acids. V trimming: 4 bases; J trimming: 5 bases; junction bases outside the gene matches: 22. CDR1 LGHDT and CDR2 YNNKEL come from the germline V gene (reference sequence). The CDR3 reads CASSPPPLDREIIHHNEQFF. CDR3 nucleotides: TGTGCCAGCAGCCCCCCTCCGTTGGACAGGGAAATAATACACCACAATGAGCAGTTCTTC.

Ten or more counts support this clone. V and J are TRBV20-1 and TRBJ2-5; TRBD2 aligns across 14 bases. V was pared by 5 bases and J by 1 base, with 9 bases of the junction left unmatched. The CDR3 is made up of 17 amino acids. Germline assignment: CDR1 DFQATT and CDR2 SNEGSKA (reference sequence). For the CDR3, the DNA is TGCAGTGCTGACCGACTAGCGGGAGGGCGGGGCCAAGAGACCCAGTACTTC. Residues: CSADRLAGGRGQETQYF.

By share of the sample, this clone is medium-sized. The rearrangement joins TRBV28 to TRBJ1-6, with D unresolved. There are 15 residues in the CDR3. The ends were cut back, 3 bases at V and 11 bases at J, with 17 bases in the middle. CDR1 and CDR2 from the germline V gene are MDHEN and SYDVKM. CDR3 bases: TGTGCCAGCAGTTTTTCCAAGCTTCGACGGACACCCCTCCACTTT. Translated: CASSFSKLRRTPLHF.

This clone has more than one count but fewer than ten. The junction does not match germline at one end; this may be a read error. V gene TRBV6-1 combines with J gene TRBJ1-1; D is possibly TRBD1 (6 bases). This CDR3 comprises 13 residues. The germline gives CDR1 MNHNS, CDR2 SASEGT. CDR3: CASSPMGGTEVLF. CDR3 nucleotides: TGTGCCAGCAGTCCCATGGGGGGCACTGAAGTTCTCTTT.

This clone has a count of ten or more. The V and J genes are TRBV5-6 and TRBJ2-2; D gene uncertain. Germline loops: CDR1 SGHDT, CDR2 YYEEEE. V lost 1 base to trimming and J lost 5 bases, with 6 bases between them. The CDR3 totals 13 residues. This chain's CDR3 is CASSLTLTGELFF. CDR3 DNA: TGTGCCAGCAGCTTGACCCTGACCGGGGAGCTGTTTTTT.